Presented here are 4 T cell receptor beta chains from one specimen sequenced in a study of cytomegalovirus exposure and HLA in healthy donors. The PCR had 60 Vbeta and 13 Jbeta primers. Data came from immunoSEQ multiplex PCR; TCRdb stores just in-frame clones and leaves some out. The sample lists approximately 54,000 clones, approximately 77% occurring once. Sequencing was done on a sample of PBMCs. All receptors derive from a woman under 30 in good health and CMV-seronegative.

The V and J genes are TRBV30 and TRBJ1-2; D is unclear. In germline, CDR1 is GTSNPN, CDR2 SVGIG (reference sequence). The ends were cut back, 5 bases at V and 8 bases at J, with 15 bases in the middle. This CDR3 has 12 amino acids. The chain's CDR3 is CAWDNIGRGYTF. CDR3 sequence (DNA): TGTGCCTGGGACAACATCGGTAGGGGCTACACCTTC.

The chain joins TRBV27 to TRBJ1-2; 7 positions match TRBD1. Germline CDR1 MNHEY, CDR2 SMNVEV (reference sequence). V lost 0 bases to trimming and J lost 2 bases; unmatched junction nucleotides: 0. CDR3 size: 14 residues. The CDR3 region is CASSLSGGNYGYTF. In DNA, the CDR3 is TGTGCCAGCAGTTTATCAGGGGGCAACTATGGCTACACCTTC.

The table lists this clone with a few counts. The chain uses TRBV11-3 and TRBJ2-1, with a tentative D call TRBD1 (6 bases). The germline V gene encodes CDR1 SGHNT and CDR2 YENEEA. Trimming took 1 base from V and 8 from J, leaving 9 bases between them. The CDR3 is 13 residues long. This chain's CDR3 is CASSLVPGDEQFF. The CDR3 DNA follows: TGTGCCAGCAGCTTAGTTCCAGGGGATGAGCAGTTCTTC.

The CDR3 loop is CASRGTVAGRSYEQYF. The DNA of the CDR3 is TGTGCCAGTAGGGGGACAGTAGCCGGGCGCTCCTACGAGCAGTACTTC. The rearrangement uses TRBV19 and TRBJ2-7; 7 positions match TRBD1. J lost 0 bases, V lost 6 bases, and 11 bases had no gene match. This CDR3 spans 16 amino acids. Germline CDR1 is LNHDA and CDR2 is SQIVND (reference sequence).